These T cell receptor beta chains were read from a single sample in a study of cytomegalovirus exposure and HLA in healthy donors. Some clones are missing from TCRdb's copy, which holds only in-frame ones; the method was immunoSEQ multiplex PCR. In total, the table holds 95,000 to 150,000 clones. The sequenced material came from PBMCs. These receptors were taken from a man aged 40-55 years in good health and CMV-seronegative. Both conserved end residues are trimmed from each CDR3.

cdr3_length	v_call	j_call	cdr3_aa
9	TRBV28	TRBJ1-1	ASTTRDFPF
14	TRBV27	TRBJ1-2	ASSSTTDRISGGYT
13	TRBV4-2	TRBJ1-3	ASRPTQGSGNTIY
12	TRBV5-3	TRBJ1-2	ARSSDPRREGYT
15	TRBV4-3	TRBJ2-2	ASSRSPQAGVAGELF
13	TRBV6-5	TRBJ2-3	ASSYRLTSTDTQY
13	TRBV7-7	TRBJ1-1	ASSLICCQLDEAF
15	TRBV5-8	TRBJ2-7	ADSGVGPASKSYEQY
13	TRBV6-5	TRBJ1-4	ASSYAGTVGEKLF
11	TRBV18	TRBJ1-1	ASSPRQNTEAF
15	TRBV4-1	TRBJ2-2	ASSHKPGQGLTGELF
14	TRBV15	TRBJ2-7	ATSRDLSGSLFEQY
15	TRBV6-4	TRBJ2-5	ASSDSNSGRPGETQY
14	TRBV5-1	TRBJ1-6	ASSLASDSRASPLH
13	TRBV6-5	TRBJ1-3	ASVPLGRAGNTIY
13	TRBV11-3	TRBJ2-1	ASSLTSGRAHEQF
14	TRBV19	TRBJ2-5	ASSIDLRTSRLEQY
13	TRBV5-1	TRBJ2-2	ASSLNGLAIGELF
15	TRBV5-8	TRBJ2-5	ASSPQGRMERERWQY